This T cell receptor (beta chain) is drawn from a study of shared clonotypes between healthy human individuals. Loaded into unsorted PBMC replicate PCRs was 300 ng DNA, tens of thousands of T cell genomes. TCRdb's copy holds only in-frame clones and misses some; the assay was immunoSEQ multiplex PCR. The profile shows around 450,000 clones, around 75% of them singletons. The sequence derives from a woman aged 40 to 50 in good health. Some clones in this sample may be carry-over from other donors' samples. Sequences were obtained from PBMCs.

CDR3 nucleotide sequence: TGTGCCAGCCTTCGGGAGAGAAGCTCCTACGAGCAGTACTTC. Residues: CASLRERSSYEQYF. The chain carries TRBV2 and TRBJ2-7; maybe TRBD2 (6 bases). Germline V CDR1 and CDR2: SNHLY, FYNNEI. The CDR3 covers 14 residues. The ends were cut back, 8 bases at V and 0 bases at J, with 14 bases in the middle.